The source of this T cell receptor beta chain is a study of metastatic and nonmetastatic thyroid tumors. About the study: Repertoire comparison spanned blood and tumor or nodule tissue of malignant and benign thyroid patients.

All patients reached thyroid surgery having received no treatment beforehand. As handled by the study authors: A classifier for distant metastasis in papillary thyroid cancer was constructed using CDR3 differences observed across clinicopathological groups. TCRdb used MiXCR to call clones anew from the PCR reads. TCRdb, rather than the study authors, made the V and J calls. The table lists around 20,000 clones, 10% to 11% of them singletons. In regard to this clone: Antigen specificity is unknown.

The CDR3 has 15 residues. V shed 8 bases, J shed 6 bases, and the junction held 9 bases outside the gene matches. CDR1 is MRHNA and CDR2 is SNTAGT in the germline V gene. Findings and caveats of the study: Reportedly, malignant thyroid tumors had significantly higher TCR beta diversity than benign nodules, in blood and tumor.

This TCR came from a female donor with papillary thyroid cancer or a benign thyroid nodule (not recorded which). Some clones in this sample may be carry-over from other donors' samples. The V gene is TRBV6-4, the J gene TRBJ2-3, with TRBD2 matching over 12 bases. Sequenced input: blood. The CDR3 sequence is CASGLLAGGMDTQYF. As DNA, the CDR3 is TGTGCCAGCGGACTCCTAGCGGGAGGGATGGATACGCAGTATTTT.